These 5 T cell receptor beta chains came from one sample sequenced in a study of blood T cell repertoires in COVID-19. Data came from immunoSEQ multiplex PCR; TCRdb stores just in-frame clones and leaves some out. The table shows around 460,000 clones, with 85% to 90% occurring only once. The specimen was peripheral blood. Source of these receptors: a man between 18 and 35 years old with COVID-19, enrolled during active disease.

J is TRBJ1-3 and V is TRBV13; no clear D gene. The V gene lost 4 bases and the J gene lost 4 bases, with 17 bases spanning the gap. The CDR3 totals 16 residues. Per germline, CDR1 PRHDT and CDR2 FYEKMQ (reference sequence). The CDR3 DNA sequence: TGTGCCAGCAGCTCCATCCACAGTTCGGGGGGAAACACCATATATTTT. Its protein product is CASSSIHSSGGNTIYF.

J is TRBJ2-5 and V is TRBV3-1 (or the pseudogene TRBV3-2); the match to TRBD1 covers 9 bases. Unmatched junction bases numbered 7, after V lost 4 bases and J lost 7 bases. The CDR3 runs 14 residues. Germline V lookup: CDR1 LGHDT, CDR2 YNNKEL (reference sequence). Written as DNA, the CDR3 is TGTGCCAGCAGCCGGGGGACAGGGCGGGGGACCCAGTACTTC. It encodes CASSRGTGRGTQYF.

The gene calls are TRBV15 and TRBJ2-1, with 11 bases matching TRBD2. V was clipped by 1 base and J by 2 bases; unmatched bases: 10. Germline CDR1 and CDR2: LNHNV and YYDKDF (reference sequence). This CDR3 is 19 amino acids long. The CDR3 coding sequence is TGTGCCACCAGCAGAGGGGCCCCCAGTAGCGGGAGGGCCTACAATGAGCAGTTCTTC. Amino acid sequence: CATSRGAPSSGRAYNEQFF.

This chain links TRBV3-1 (or the pseudogene TRBV3-2) with TRBJ2-1, with a tentative D call TRBD1 (6 bases). Deletions cut 0 bases from V and 2 bases from J, with 8 bases between. The CDR3 contains 15 residues. Germline lookup yields CDR1 LGHDT and CDR2 YNNKEL (reference sequence). The CDR3 sequence: CASSQDRGPYNEQFF. The CDR3 DNA sequence: TGTGCCAGCAGCCAAGACAGGGGCCCCTACAATGAGCAGTTCTTC.

This clone was detected a few times. The rearrangement uses TRBV6-5 and TRBJ1-1; D perhaps matches TRBD1 (6 bases). Germline lookup yields CDR1 MNHEY and CDR2 SVGAGI. V was cut by 4 bases and J by 0 bases, with 9 bases left in between. The CDR3 covers 14 residues. CDR3 DNA sequence: TGTGCCAGCAGTTCAGGGGTTATGAACACTGAAGCTTTCTTT. Protein product: CASSSGVMNTEAFF.